This TCR beta chain emerged from a study of CD8 T cells in Susac syndrome. Findings of the study overall: A relatively small number of individuals underwent TCR sequencing and HLA analysis.

RNA amounts of roughly 0.45 to 1 ug underwent reverse transcription with random hexamers. A multiplex approach, immunoSEQ multiplex PCR, amplified TCR beta CDR3 across 54 Vbeta and 13 Jbeta. TCRdb re-called the immunoSEQ multiplex PCR reads with MiXCR, one entry per CDR3 protein. The sample yields about 190,000 distinct CDR3 sequences, 85% to 95% seen once. The CDR3 has 16 residues. The junction had 8 bases not matched to a gene; V was cut back by 4 bases and J by 2 bases. CDR1 and CDR2 (germline): LGHDT, YNNKEL (reference sequence). A remark on this clonotype: What it recognizes is unknown.

This chain connects TRBV3-1 to TRBJ2-1; 7 nucleotides match TRBD1. Sequencing input: CD4+ T cells from PBMCs. The clonotype comes from a human donor in good health. CDR3 DNA: TGTGCCAGCAGCCCCCGGACAGGATTGGCCTACAATGAGCAGTTCTTC. This codes for CASSPRTGLAYNEQFF.